A single sample gave rise to the 2 T cell receptor beta chains below, sequenced in a study of neurological immune-mediated disorders. TCRdb passed the 5' RACE reads through MiXCR, listing each CDR3 protein once. The repertoire holds about 21,000 distinct CDR3 sequences, with 17% as singletons. Sequencing was carried out using CD8+ T cells from blood. These receptors were taken from a woman aged 18-29 years with multiple sclerosis.

This clonotype has at least ten counts. V usage is TRBV6-2 or TRBV6-3 and J usage is TRBJ2-6; TRBD1 is a possible D gene (5 bases). The CDR3 runs 18 residues. The V end was cut by 0 bases, the J end by 0 bases, with 12 bases between. Germline CDR1 and CDR2: MNHEY and SVGEGT. CDR3 DNA sequence: TGTGCCAGCAGTTACTCGGCAGGGTATGTCTCTGGGGCCAACGTCCTGACTTTC. This encodes CASSYSAGYVSGANVLTF.

This clonotype was picked up many times. V usage is TRBV3-1 and J usage is TRBJ1-6, with 7 bases fitting TRBD1. The germline gives CDR1 LGHDT, CDR2 YNNKEL (reference sequence). The V segment lost 0 bases and the J segment 5 bases; nucleotides outside the gene matches: 7. This CDR3 contains 17 residues. This chain's CDR3 is CASSQEDRTGHNSPLHF. The DNA for the CDR3 is TGTGCCAGCAGCCAAGAGGATCGGACAGGACATAATTCACCCCTCCACTTT.